This TCR beta chain was sequenced for a study of graft-versus-host responses after intestinal transplantation. Study context: All recipients were given anti-thymocyte globulin induction, and tacrolimus and steroids were then administered for three to four years.

The data were produced by immunoSEQ multiplex PCR, yet TCRdb's version contains in-frame clones alone and is incomplete. The sample lists about 35,000 clones, 93% occurring once. This clone was recorded only once. What it binds is not known. The CDR3 is made up of 15 amino acids. V lost 3 bases to trimming and J lost 2 bases, with 12 bases between them. CDR1 and CDR2 (germline): LNHDA, SQIVND (reference sequence). This specimen consisted of unstimulated CD8+ T cells sorted from spleen or lymph node cells, obtained before transplant. V is TRBV19 and J is TRBJ2-3, with D maybe TRBD2 (5 bases). This TCR was sampled from a human donor who was the organ donor for an intestinal transplant. This chain's CDR3 is CASSMEADLTDTQYF. The CDR3 DNA reads as TGTGCCAGTAGTATGGAGGCGGACCTCACAGATACGCAGTATTTT. The whole variable domain, filled in from reference TRBV19 and TRBJ2-3, reads DGGITQSPKYLFRKEGQNVTLSCEQNLNHDAMYWYRQDPGQGLRLIYYSQIVNDFQKGDIAEGYSVSREKKESFPLTVTSAQKNPTAFYLCASSMEADLTDTQYFGPGTRLTVL.